Below, one T cell receptor (beta chain) is given with its context. Only one count was recorded for this clone. There is no known antigen for this receptor. No qualities accompany the bases; no much larger clone lies one base away. These data are taken from a study of blood T cell repertoires in COVID-19 (dated by TCRdb to the early 2020s). General notes on the study: The collaborator samples originated in the United States, Italy and Spain and spanned the acute and convalescent phases of COVID-19. Samples were obtained from the ongoing ImmuneRACE study (first 160 participants) and from roughly 1,300 subjects provided by 6 global collaborators. A de-identified subject ID, COVID-19 status, age in years and sex were almost always included in the sample metadata. The prospective study material was composed of cDNA or gDNA derived from T cells, B-cell-depleted T cells, or PBMCs. The repertoires were released in a freely available public database intended as a resource for research on the immune response to SARS-CoV-2. The dataset comprised deeply sampled blood TCRbeta repertoires from subjects exposed to, actively infected with, or recovered from COVID-19. Where available, HLA class I and class II types were taken from metadata supplied by the sample provider and were not determined by assay-based typing.

Overall results and qualifications from the work: Clinical and demographic metadata were provided uncurated, with the amount varying by source and participant.

Each collaborating institution followed its own protocols to collect whole blood in K2EDTA tubes. Collaborator samples were shipped for TCRbeta analysis as frozen whole blood, isolated PBMCs, or DNA extracted from either sample type. The immunoSEQ Assay, a bias-controlled multiplex PCR, was used to amplify TCRbeta CDR3 regions from genomic DNA. The authors' analysis ran thus. The number of nucleated cells in each sample was estimated from the amplification of reference gene primers within the assay. Sequence reads were collapsed and filtered to measure the absolute abundance of every unique TCRbeta CDR3 rearrangement. For each sample, productive Simpson clonality was calculated as the square root of Simpson's diversity index over productive rearrangements. TCRdb re-hosts the immuneACCESS table, in-frame sequences only. Its copies lack some clones; in the studies checked, an unresolved V gene accounts for under half of them, and the cause for the rest is not known. That table is the source of V, J and clone size, and D and trimming were worked out from the DNA. This sample has about 240,000 clones in its table, and around 86% of those were observed once. About 12% of the sample is held by the ten biggest clonotypes.

The receptor was derived from a man older than 75 with acute or convalescent COVID-19. Sequenced sample: peripheral blood.

The CDR3 loop reads CASSPDRLVGELFF. The nucleotide sequence is TGTGCCAGCAGCCCTGACAGATTAGTCGGGGAGCTGTTTTTT. The sequence joins TRBV5-5 to TRBJ2-2; the best D guess is TRBD1, with 5 bases matching. The CDR3 runs 14 amino acids, cysteine and phenylalanine included. The only DNA kept is the CDR3, 42 bases in frame from the first base. Cut back by 4 bases and 7 bases, the V and J ends lie 14 bases apart. In the germline V gene (reference sequence), CDR1 corresponds to SGHKS and CDR2 to YYEKEE.